The clone carrying this T cell receptor beta chain was observed many times. The target antigen is unknown. Trimming removed 3 bases from V and 0 bases from J; junction bases left unmatched: 9. Germline loops: CDR1 DFQATT, CDR2 SNEGSKA (reference sequence). The CDR3 loop spans 17 amino acids. This sample was taken from a study of identical twins. Study findings and constraints: Findings came from cross-sectional statistics, without long-term follow-up of donors. Models underpredicted monozygotic twin sharing of out-of-frame TCR alpha. Analyses of zero insertions could, in part, be confounded by invariant MAIT and iNKT cells.

Each cDNA held unique molecular identifiers, and template switching gave it a universal primer site. TCRdb fed the 5' RACE reads into MiXCR, producing one record per CDR3 protein. This sample carries 1,800,000 or so distinct CDR3 sequences, around a third of them seen once, and the ten largest clones take more than 0.25%. This chain links TRBV20-1 with TRBJ2-4; 9 bases map to TRBD2. The sequenced material came from cord blood. The receptor was isolated from a newborn girl in good health. The CDR3 DNA is TGCAGTGCTAGCACTAGCGGGCCCCTCTTAGCCAAAAACATTCAGTACTTC. It translates to CSASTSGPLLAKNIQYF.